The 10 T cell receptor beta chains below all came from one sample that was sequenced in a study of T cells in Graves' hyperthyroidism and ophthalmopathy. RNA transcripts provided the source from which TCR beta CDR3 regions were amplified. Carried out on the TCR CDR3, a first-round RT-PCR used the HTBI primer set. A single record per CDR3 protein comes from TCRdb applying MiXCR to the multiplex PCR reads. The sample lists around 620,000 distinct CDR3 sequences; approximately 44% were seen once. The sequenced sample consisted of peripheral blood or thyroid tissue (not recorded which). The receptor set was obtained from an adult woman with Graves' disease, either hyperthyroidism or ophthalmopathy (not recorded which).

At least ten counts were recorded for this clonotype. The rearrangement links TRBV15 to TRBJ1-6; 8 bases are shared with TRBD1. The CDR3 has 16 residues. CDR1 is LNHNV and CDR2 is YYDKDF in the germline V gene (reference sequence). V was pared by 3 bases and J by 5 bases, with 6 bases of the junction left unmatched. The CDR3 DNA sequence: TGTGCCACCAGCAGGGCAAGGGGACAGGATAATTCACCCCTCCACTTT. It yields the protein CATSRARGQDNSPLHF.

The CDR3 nucleotides are TGCAGTGCTAGAGGCGGACAGATTGAAGCTTTCTTT. Translated: CSARGGQIEAFF. J is TRBJ1-1 and V is TRBV20-1; tentative D call: TRBD1 (6 bases). Between the trimmed V and J ends, which lost 1 base and 7 bases, there was a span of 10 bases. The germline V gene has CDR1 DFQATT and CDR2 SNEGSKA (reference sequence). This CDR3 is 12 amino acids long.

The chain has TRBV29-1 and TRBJ2-3; D is unclear. Germline lookup yields CDR1 SQVTM and CDR2 ANQGSEA. V was cut by 6 bases and J by 0 bases, with 16 bases left in between. CDR3 size: 15 residues. This CDR3 reads CSVSTWTISTDTQYF. CDR3 DNA: TGCAGCGTCTCTACCTGGACCATCAGCACAGATACGCAGTATTTT.

The J gene is TRBJ2-7, the V gene TRBV19; 8 bases are a match to TRBD1. Germline V gene data show CDR1 as LNHDA and CDR2 as SQIVND (reference sequence). The CDR3 consists of 14 residues. With V trimmed by 4 bases and J by 5 bases, 7 bases remained unmatched. The CDR3 loop reads CASSTGQGLNEQYF. The CDR3 DNA is TGTGCCAGTAGTACCGGACAGGGTCTGAACGAGCAGTACTTC.

This clonotype came up many times. The chain combines TRBV19 with TRBJ2-2, with 9 bases lining up with TRBD1. Germline CDR1 is LNHDA and CDR2 is SQIVND (reference sequence). The CDR3 loop spans 15 amino acids. J was trimmed by 0 bases and V by 9 bases; bases with no gene match: 5. The CDR3 region is CASRYRGPNTGELFF. CDR3 bases: TGTGCCAGCCGTTACAGGGGGCCGAACACCGGGGAGCTGTTTTTT.

The rearrangement links TRBV5-5 to TRBJ2-2, with unresolved D. V shed 2 bases and J shed 6 bases, with 11 bases lying between them. Per germline, CDR1 SGHKS and CDR2 YYEKEE (reference sequence). The CDR3 runs to 14 residues. CDR3 nucleotide sequence: TGTGCCAGCAGCTTTGGTGGAGCAGCCGGGGAGCTGTTTTTT. Translation gives CASSFGGAAGELFF.

This rearrangement joins TRBV29-1 to TRBJ1-1; a weak D match, TRBD1 (6 bases). Per germline, CDR1 SQVTM and CDR2 ANQGSEA. This CDR3 has 12 residues. V lost 0 bases and J lost 5, with 7 bases in between. The CDR3 reads CSVEETGTEAFF. CDR3 sequence (DNA): TGCAGCGTTGAAGAAACAGGGACTGAAGCTTTCTTT.

V usage is TRBV29-1 and J usage is TRBJ2-5; TRBD1 might be the D (6 bases). The ends were cut back, 6 bases at V and 5 bases at J, with 19 bases in the middle. CDR1 is SQVTM and CDR2 is ANQGSEA in the germline V gene. The CDR3 is 14 amino acids. The CDR3 DNA reads as TGCAGCGTCGCCCAAACAGGGCATCGGGAGACCCAGTACTTC. The encoded protein is CSVAQTGHRETQYF.

This clonotype was seen at least ten times. This chain joins TRBV5-1 and TRBJ2-7; 12 positions match TRBD2. J gave up 3 bases and V 4 bases, and 5 bases lay outside the gene matches. The CDR3 is 15 amino acids. Germline V gene sequence: CDR1 SGHRS, CDR2 YFSETQ. This CDR3 is CASSDGTSGLYEQYF. The DNA for the CDR3 is TGCGCCAGCAGCGATGGGACTAGCGGGCTCTACGAGCAGTACTTC.

In this sample, this clonotype turned up many times. The V and J genes are TRBV20-1 and TRBJ2-2; D is unclear. The CDR3 runs 14 residues. Trimming took off 2 bases at V and 3 bases at J, with 10 bases between the two ends. Germline CDR1 DFQATT, CDR2 SNEGSKA (reference sequence). CDR3 amino acids: CSARLYEDTGELFF. In DNA, the CDR3 is TGCAGTGCTAGATTATACGAGGACACCGGGGAGCTGTTTTTT.